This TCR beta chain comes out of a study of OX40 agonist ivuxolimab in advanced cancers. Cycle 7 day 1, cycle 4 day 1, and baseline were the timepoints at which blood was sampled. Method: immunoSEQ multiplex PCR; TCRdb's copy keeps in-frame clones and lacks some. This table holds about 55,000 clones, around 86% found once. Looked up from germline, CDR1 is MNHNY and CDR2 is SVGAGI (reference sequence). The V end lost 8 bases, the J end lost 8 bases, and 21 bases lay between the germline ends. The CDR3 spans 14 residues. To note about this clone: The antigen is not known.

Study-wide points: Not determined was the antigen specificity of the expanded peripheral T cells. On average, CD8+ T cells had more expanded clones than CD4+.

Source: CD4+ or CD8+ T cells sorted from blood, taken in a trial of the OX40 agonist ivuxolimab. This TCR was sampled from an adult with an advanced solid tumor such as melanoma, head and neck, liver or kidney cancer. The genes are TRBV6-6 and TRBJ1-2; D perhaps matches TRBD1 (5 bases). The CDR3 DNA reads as TGTGCCAGCTTCAGCCGGGACGATCTTTCGGGCTACACCTTC. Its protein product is CASFSRDDLSGYTF.